This T cell receptor (beta chain) was recorded in a study of blood T cells in healthy people across ages. Overall study context: T cells yielded about one barcoded beta molecule per two cells through template switching.

The second PCR ran about 6 to 12 cycles with a sample-barcoded 5' primer and J-beta primers. MiXCR, run by TCRdb on the 5' RACE reads, gives a single entry per CDR3 protein. In the table there are roughly 1.6 million distinct CDR3 sequences, about 35% of which are singletons. The amount of total RNA extracted per sample was at least 5.5 micrograms. Study results and limitations: Naive T cell percentage and TCR beta diversity correlated strongly.

For this clonotype: Its antigen is not identified.

The length of the CDR3 is 15 residues. Sequenced input: blood. The origin of this receptor is a woman in her 30s in good health. The gene calls are TRBV21-1 and TRBJ1-6; the table's TRBD1 call for D was not verified on the DNA. TRBV21-1 represents a pseudogene. CDR3 nucleotides: TGTGCCAGCAGACGAAACACAGGGGATAATTCACCCCTCCACTTT. Its translation is CASRRNTGDNSPLHF.